The sequence of this T cell receptor beta chain was determined in a study of long-term antiretroviral therapy in people with HIV. Version v3.0 of the immunoSEQ assay was performed at survey level. The repertoire was sequenced with immunoSEQ multiplex PCR; TCRdb's copy has only in-frame clones and lacks some. The sample yields tens of thousands of clones, over 85% seen once. Study-wide points: Control repertoires displayed wider CDR3 length ranges than the HIV repertoires. All time points showed a repertoire dominated by clones expanded before ART.

HIV-positive participants all received treatment in the United States. Only one count was recorded for this clone. The antigen is unknown. The origin of this receptor is a woman between 40 and 55 years old with HIV. Specimen: unsorted PBMCs, collected 6.5 years after starting antiretroviral therapy.

The CDR3 DNA reads as TGTGCCAGCAGCTTAGGGGAGAACACTGAAGCTTTCTTT. It translates to CASSLGENTEAFF. The chain couples TRBV7-2 to TRBJ1-1; D not resolved. CDR1 and CDR2 from the germline V gene are SGHTA and FQGNSA. This CDR3 spans 13 amino acids. Trimming left V 1 base short and J 1 base short, with 4 bases between. The full variable domain, its missing parts supplied by reference TRBV7-2 and TRBJ1-1, is GAGVSQSPSNKVTEKGKDVELRCDPISGHTALYWYRQSLGQGLEFLIYFQGNSAPDKSGLPSDRFSAERTGGSVSTLTIQRTQQEDSAVYLCASSLGENTEAFFGQGTRLTVV.